This T cell receptor (beta chain) was sequenced in a study of CD8 T cells in Susac syndrome. Study-wide findings and caveats: The study recognized that its TCR sequencing and HLA analysis covered a relatively small number of individuals.

Negative isolation was applied to CD8+ and CD4+ T cells, and FACS enrichment was applied to TEMRA cells. CDR1 DFQATT and CDR2 SNEGSKA come from the germline V gene (reference sequence). The CDR3 is 13 amino acids. The authors reverse transcribed roughly 0.5 to 1 ug RNA with random hexamers. TCRdb redid the calling of the immunoSEQ multiplex PCR reads with MiXCR, one entry per CDR3 protein. The repertoire consists of about 160,000 distinct CDR3 sequences, with around 93% occurring once and the leading ten covering approximately 0.14%. To note about this clonotype: The antigen is unknown.

V is TRBV20-1 and J is TRBJ2-1; 13 bases align to TRBD2. This clonotype was obtained from a human donor in good health. Sequenced: CD4+ T cells from PBMCs. CDR3 DNA: TGCAGGGCAACTAGCGGGGGGGCCCATGAGCAGTTCTTC. Translated: CRATSGGAHEQFF.